This TCR beta chain emerged from a study of blood T cell repertoires in COVID-19. Study-wide context: Samples taken during acute and convalescent COVID-19 were collected in the United States, Italy and Spain.

This clone was counted once. Those enrolled, adults aged about 18 to 89 years, came from about two dozen US areas. Original methodology: For nucleated cells, counts were estimated from reference gene primer amplification. TCRdb keeps only in-frame clones here, not all; method: immunoSEQ multiplex PCR. V and J calls and clone size come straight from that table; D and trimming were deduced from the DNA. Here the sample spans around 300,000 clones, approximately 85% being singletons. Germline V lookup: CDR1 SGHNT, CDR2 YYREEE (reference sequence). The V end was cut by 1 base, the J end by 3 bases, with 8 bases between. This CDR3 region has 14 residues.

Sequences were obtained from PBMCs or T cells enriched from blood (not recorded which). The J gene is TRBJ1-5, the V gene TRBV5-4; D is unclear. This clonotype was obtained from a woman younger than 45 who had recovered from COVID-19. In nucleotides, the CDR3 is TGTGCCAGCAGCTTGCTTGGCTCCAATCAGCCCCAGCATTTT. Translation gives CASSLLGSNQPQHF.